A single sample gave rise to the 11 T cell receptor beta chains below, sequenced in a study of T cells in Graves' hyperthyroidism and ophthalmopathy. Researchers amplified the TCR beta CDR3 regions from RNA transcripts. First-round RT-PCR targeting the TCR CDR3 was performed with the HTBI primer set. TCRdb processed the multiplex PCR reads anew with MiXCR; each CDR3 protein has one entry. The table has about 560,000 distinct CDR3 sequences, approximately 15% seen once. Sequenced material: blood. These receptors were collected from a woman aged 18-30 years with Graves' hyperthyroidism.

In its sample, this clonotype was seen many times. The CDR3 region is CASSFLRDREETQYF. The CDR3 coding sequence is TGTGCCAGCAGTTTCCTGAGGGACAGGGAAGAGACCCAGTACTTC. V usage is TRBV28 and J usage is TRBJ2-5, with 9 bases that match TRBD1. CDR1 is MDHEN, CDR2 SYDVKM, per germline. With V trimmed by 3 bases and J by 3 bases, 5 bases remained unmatched. The length of the CDR3 is 15 residues.

This clonotype was seen many times. The chain employs TRBV7-7 and TRBJ2-1; TRBD2 aligns across 8 bases. Germline loops: CDR1 SSHAT, CDR2 FNYEAQ (reference sequence). V lost 5 bases, J lost 8 bases, and 17 bases stayed unmatched. The CDR3 has 17 amino acids. The DNA of the CDR3 is TGTGCCAGCAGCCCGTCCGAGGGGCTTAGCGGGATCCATGAGCAGTTCTTC. This codes for CASSPSEGLSGIHEQFF.

This clonotype was detected ten times or more. The chain combines TRBV5-1 with TRBJ1-1; no firm D call. Looked up from germline, CDR1 is SGHRS and CDR2 is YFSETQ. With 5 bases removed from V and 1 base from J, the gap between germline ends came to 9 bases. The CDR3 is 13 amino acids. The CDR3 spells CASRNGWNTEAFF. CDR3 DNA sequence: TGCGCCAGCAGGAACGGGTGGAACACTGAAGCTTTCTTT.

For this clonotype: This may come from a read error, since a much larger clone is one base off. No conserved phenylalanine or tryptophan is present at the end of the CDR3, so a read error is the likely explanation. The chain carries TRBV6-1 and TRBJ1-5, with 7 bases fitting TRBD1. V lost 7 bases and J lost 6; bases outside the gene matches: 9. Germline V gene sequence: CDR1 MNHNS, CDR2 SASEGT. The CDR3 length is 14 residues. Written as DNA, the CDR3 is TGTGCCAGCAAGAGAAGCGACAGGGCTCAGCCCCAGCATTTA. It yields the protein CASKRSDRAQPQHL.

The chain uses TRBV6-2 or TRBV6-3 and TRBJ1-4; the D is unclear. The germline V gene has CDR1 MNHEY and CDR2 SVGEGT. Trimming took 5 bases from V and 8 from J, leaving 18 bases between them. This CDR3 is built from 15 residues. The CDR3 loop reads CASSTLDEVGEKLFF. For the CDR3, the DNA is TGTGCCAGCAGTACCCTGGATGAGGTCGGGGAAAAACTGTTTTTT.

Concerning this clonotype itself: At one of its ends the junction is not consistent with the germline gene, which may arise from a read error. This chain links TRBV19 with TRBJ2-5, with D uncertain. Germline-derived CDR1 and CDR2 are LNHDA and SQIVND (reference sequence). The CDR3 contains 15 residues. The CDR3 loop reads CASSIDGKGRETQYF. The CDR3 bases are TGTGCCAGCAGTATAGATGGCAAGGGCAGGGAGACCCAGTACTTC.

This clonotype was counted a few times. V gene TRBV15 combines with J gene TRBJ2-1, with D unclear. The CDR3 loop spans 14 amino acids. The V and J ends lost 0 bases and 10 bases respectively, with 13 bases between them. CDR1 and CDR2 (germline): LNHNV, YYDKDF (reference sequence). The CDR3 DNA follows: TGTGCCACCAGCAGAGATCCGGATACCGTAGAGCAGTTCTTC. This codes for CATSRDPDTVEQFF.

There are a few counts of this clonotype. This chain links TRBV12-3 or TRBV12-4 with TRBJ1-5; D possibly corresponds to TRBD1 (5 bases). This CDR3 is 16 amino acids long. The V end was cut by 7 bases, the J end by 0 bases, with 16 bases between. The CDR3 nucleotides are TGTGCCAGCAATAATGGGGGACCGAATAGCAATCAGCCCCAGCATTTT. Translating it yields CASNNGGPNSNQPQHF.

This sequence joins TRBV12-3 or TRBV12-4 and TRBJ2-3; the D gene is possibly TRBD2 (5 bases). Trimming removed 3 bases from V and 2 bases from J, with 12 bases in between. This CDR3 is built from 15 residues. The CDR3 reads CASSLSRGLTDTQYF. For the CDR3, the DNA is TGTGCCAGCAGTTTGAGCCGAGGACTCACAGATACGCAGTATTTT.

This clonotype was observed many times. The rearrangement joins TRBV2 to TRBJ1-2; TRBD1 is a possible D gene (6 bases). The V end lost 6 bases, the J end lost 7 bases, and 15 bases lay between the germline ends. The germline CDR1 and CDR2 sequences are SNHLY and FYNNEI. The CDR3 has 13 amino acids. CDR3 DNA: TGTGCCAGCAGCCCACGGGGGGCGGCTGGCTACACCTTC. The encoded protein is CASSPRGAAGYTF.

This clonotype was observed once. The CDR3 nucleotides are TGCGCCAGCAGCTTGGCTGGGGGATGGAATGAGCAGTTCTTC. It translates to CASSLAGGWNEQFF. The genes are TRBV5-1 and TRBJ2-1, with D perhaps matching TRBD1 or TRBD2 (5 bases each). The germline gives CDR1 SGHRS, CDR2 YFSETQ. CDR3 length equals 14 residues. Trimming cost V 0 bases and J 7 bases, with 11 bases left between them.